Below, 14 T cell receptor beta chains from the same sample are listed, as sequenced in a study of graft-versus-host responses after intestinal transplantation. These TCRs' antigens remain unknown. The repertoire was sequenced with immunoSEQ multiplex PCR; TCRdb's copy has only in-frame clones and lacks some. Found here are about 110,000 clones, approximately 92% of them singletons; the top ten hold roughly 0.5%. Sequenced material: unstimulated CD8+ T cells sorted from spleen or lymph node cells, taken before intestinal transplant. The receptors were sampled from a human donor who received an intestinal transplant.

The genes are TRBV11-3 and TRBJ2-1; perhaps TRBD2 as D (7 bases). CDR1 is SGHNT and CDR2 is YENEEA in the germline V gene. The V end lost 4 bases, the J end lost 3 bases, and 16 bases lay between the germline ends. The CDR3 runs to 16 residues. The CDR3, as DNA: TGTGCCAGCAGCTCGACAAGCGGGACACACTACAATGAGCAGTTCTTC. It yields the protein CASSSTSGTHYNEQFF.

This clone has just one count. The rearrangement links TRBV4-2 to TRBJ1-2; D unclear. Per the germline V gene, CDR1 is LGHNA and CDR2 is YNFKEQ. V lost 3 bases, J lost 2 bases, and 10 bases lay in between. This CDR3 contains 14 residues. CDR3 loop: CASSQTTPNYGYTF. The CDR3, as DNA: TGTGCCAGCAGCCAGACGACACCCAACTATGGCTACACCTTC.

The chain has TRBV27 and TRBJ2-4; no clear D. The CDR3 is made up of 16 amino acids. The V and J ends lost 0 bases and 0 bases respectively, with 9 bases between them. Germline V gene sequence: CDR1 MNHEY, CDR2 SMNVEV (reference sequence). This chain's CDR3 is CASSLSTTLAKNIQYF. CDR3 DNA sequence: TGTGCCAGCAGTTTATCCACAACCTTAGCCAAAAACATTCAGTACTTC.

V gene TRBV27 combines with J gene TRBJ2-3, with 9 bases aligning to TRBD1. Trimming removed 8 bases from V and 5 bases from J; junction bases left unmatched: 5. CDR3 length: 13 residues. The germline CDR1 and CDR2 sequences are MNHEY and SMNVEV (reference sequence). DNA of the CDR3: TGTGCCAGCCTCGACAGGGGGGTAGATACGCAGTATTTT. The encoded protein is CASLDRGVDTQYF.

The chain is built from TRBV11-2 and TRBJ1-1; D uncertain. V lost 1 base to trimming and J lost 11 bases, with 11 bases between them. The CDR3 has 12 residues. Germline V gene sequence: CDR1 SGHAT, CDR2 FQNNGV. Here the CDR3 DNA reads TGTGCCAGCAGCTTAGTGGCGGGTGATGCTTTCTTT. It translates to CASSLVAGDAFF.

The genes are TRBV18 and TRBJ1-1; D is unresolved. There are 14 residues in the CDR3. Germline assignment: CDR1 KGHSH and CDR2 LQKENI. V shed 3 bases and J shed 0 bases, with 8 bases lying between them. DNA of the CDR3: TGTGCCAGCTCACCGGGCTGGGTGAACACTGAAGCTTTCTTT. Translating it yields CASSPGWVNTEAFF.

A few counts support this clone. The chain has TRBV6-6 and TRBJ2-2; TRBD1 agrees at 8 bases. CDR3 length equals 15 residues. The ends lost 2 bases at V and 4 bases at J; junction bases unmatched: 3. In germline, CDR1 is MNHNY, CDR2 SVGAGI (reference sequence). CDR3 region: CASSYQGAVTGELFF. CDR3 nucleotide sequence: TGTGCCAGCAGTTACCAGGGGGCAGTCACCGGGGAGCTGTTTTTT.

The chain couples TRBV7-9 to TRBJ2-5; D remains ambiguous. Germline-derived CDR1 and CDR2 are SEHNR and FQNEAQ (reference sequence). This CDR3 is built from 13 residues. V gave up 4 bases and J gave up 4 bases, with 10 bases separating them. The CDR3 sequence: CASSYDPGETQYF. CDR3 bases: TGTGCCAGCAGCTATGATCCTGGAGAGACCCAGTACTTC.

The CDR3 protein is CASRRWNTEAFF. The CDR3 region has the DNA TGTGCCAGCAGACGGTGGAACACTGAAGCTTTCTTT. V and J are TRBV28 and TRBJ1-1; no definite D call. CDR3 size: 12 residues. Trimming cost V 6 bases and J 1 base, with 6 bases left between them. Per the germline V gene, CDR1 is MDHEN and CDR2 is SYDVKM.

The chain recombines TRBV4-1 with TRBJ2-4; 7 bases match TRBD2. After removal of 6 bases from V and 6 bases from J, the junction contained 5 bases not matched to a gene. The germline V gene encodes CDR1 MGHRA and CDR2 YSYEKL. CDR3 length: 13 residues. The CDR3 region has the DNA TGCGCCAGCAGGGCGGGGGAGGGAAACATTCAGTACTTC. It is translated as CASRAGEGNIQYF.

The chain combines TRBV27 with TRBJ2-7; no definite D call. Trimming pared 2 bases from V and 3 bases from J, leaving 11 bases between. Germline assignment: CDR1 MNHEY and CDR2 SMNVEV (reference sequence). The CDR3 has 14 amino acids. CDR3: CASSLTPRNYEQYF. The CDR3 DNA sequence: TGTGCCAGCAGTTTAACCCCGCGGAACTACGAGCAGTACTTC.

The rearrangement links TRBV4-2 to TRBJ2-5; D possibly uses TRBD1 or TRBD2 (5 bases each). The V end was cut by 1 base, the J end by 4 bases, with 10 bases between. This CDR3 region has 14 residues. Looked up from germline, CDR1 is LGHNA and CDR2 is YNFKEQ. This chain's CDR3 is CASSQVGVGETQYF. In DNA form, the CDR3 reads TGTGCCAGCAGCCAAGTGGGGGTCGGAGAGACCCAGTACTTC.

The chain is built from TRBV11-2 and TRBJ1-1; no clear D. The germline V gene has CDR1 SGHAT and CDR2 FQNNGV. Trimming took 3 bases from V and 4 from J, leaving 12 bases between them. The CDR3 contains 14 residues. Here the CDR3 DNA reads TGTGCCAGCAGCTTGGGGATCAGCGGCACTGAAGCTTTCTTT. It translates to CASSLGISGTEAFF.

The chain recombines TRBV10-2 with TRBJ2-1; D gene ambiguous. Trimming pared 10 bases from V and 6 bases from J, leaving 10 bases between. The germline CDR1 and CDR2 sequences are WSHSY and SAAADI. CDR3 length equals 11 residues. The DNA of the CDR3 is TGCGCCACCGGGTACGGCAATGAGCAGTTCTTC. Its translation is CATGYGNEQFF.